The entry that follows covers one T cell receptor beta chain sequence. This sample is part of a study of blood T cells in healthy people across ages. Germline values: CDR1 MNHEY, CDR2 SVGAGI. The CDR3 sequence is 14 residues long. Trimming left V 10 bases short and J 0 bases short, with 12 bases between. PCR was performed a second time for about 7 to 12 cycles using a sample-barcoded 5' primer and a J-beta primer mix. TCRdb processed the 5' RACE reads anew with MiXCR; each CDR3 protein has one entry. The table records over a million distinct CDR3 sequences, approximately 42% of them present only once.

The receptor comes from a woman aged 18-35 years in good health. The V call is TRBV6-5, the J call TRBJ2-2; D remains unclear. Sequencing was performed on blood. The DNA for the CDR3 is TGTGCCACCCGACCAAGTCCGAACACCGGGGAGCTGTTTTTT. Encoded protein: CATRPSPNTGELFF.